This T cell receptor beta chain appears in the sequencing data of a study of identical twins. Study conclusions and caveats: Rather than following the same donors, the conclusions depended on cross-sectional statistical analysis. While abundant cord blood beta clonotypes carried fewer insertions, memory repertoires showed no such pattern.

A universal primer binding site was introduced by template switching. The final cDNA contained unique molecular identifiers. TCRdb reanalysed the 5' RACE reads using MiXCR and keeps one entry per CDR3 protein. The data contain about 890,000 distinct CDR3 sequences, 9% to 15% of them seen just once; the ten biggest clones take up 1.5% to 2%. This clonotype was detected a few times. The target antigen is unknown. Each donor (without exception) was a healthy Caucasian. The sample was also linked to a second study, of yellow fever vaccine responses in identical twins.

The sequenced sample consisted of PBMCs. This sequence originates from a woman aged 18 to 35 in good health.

The CDR3 sequence is CSVERPPGGYTF. Here the CDR3 DNA reads TGCAGCGTTGAAAGGCCCCCGGGGGGCTACACCTTC. The rearrangement links TRBV29-1 to TRBJ1-2; D not certain. This CDR3 has 12 amino acids. Trimming cost V 2 bases and J 8 bases, with 12 bases left between them. CDR1 and CDR2 from the germline V gene are SQVTM and ANQGSEA.